This T cell receptor (beta chain) was identified during a study of blood T cells in healthy people across ages. Study outcomes and limitations: Researchers report that TCR beta diversity correlated strongly with naive T cell percentage. Per-million-T-cell TCR beta diversity fell roughly linearly with age.

To note about this clonotype: As yet, its antigen is unknown.

The CDR3 spans 15 residues. CDR1 and CDR2 from the germline V gene are SGHDN and FVKESK. Trimming pared 1 base from V and 2 bases from J, leaving 12 bases between. Combining a sample-barcoded 5' primer with a J-beta primer mix, a second PCR ran for roughly 6 to 11 cycles. One entry per CDR3 protein, called by TCRdb with MiXCR from the 5' RACE reads. The data show around 780,000 distinct CDR3 sequences, with roughly 25% seen just once and 2.5% to 3.5% held by the top ten. A further study also used this sample, focusing on T cells of mothers and their children.

The sequence derives from a boy younger than 18 in good health. The genes are TRBV14 and TRBJ2-7; no clear D gene. The sequenced material came from blood. CDR3 residues: CASSQGDRRPYEQYF. As DNA, the CDR3 is TGTGCCAGCAGCCAAGGTGACCGGAGACCCTACGAGCAGTACTTC.